One sample yielded the 15 T cell receptor beta chains listed below, sequenced in a study of beta chain features in type 1 diabetes. The study, taken as a whole, reports: Significant though moderate, a shortening of TCRB CDR3s appeared in all four CD4+ subsets of Type 1 diabetes patients.

For these receptors, no antigen is known. Reverse transcribing all isolated RNA meant expressed TCRB transcripts were sequenced. Generated by immunoSEQ multiplex PCR, the TCRdb table keeps only in-frame clones and is missing some. The table includes 250,000 to 300,000 clones, around 15% detected once. The sample comprised naive CD4+ T cells from blood. The receptors were gathered from a man aged 25-45 years with type 1 diabetes.

V is TRBV10-3 and J is TRBJ2-1; 7 positions match TRBD2. V shed 4 bases and J 0 bases; nucleotides not matched to a gene: 3. The CDR3 sequence is 15 residues long. Germline V gives CDR1 ENHRY, CDR2 SYGVKD. Here the CDR3 reads CAISAGLSSYNEQFF. DNA of the CDR3: TGTGCCATCAGTGCGGGACTAAGCTCCTACAATGAGCAGTTCTTC.

The chain couples TRBV7-2 to TRBJ2-1; 7 positions agree with TRBD1. The CDR3 contains 15 residues. After removal of 2 bases from V and 0 bases from J, the junction contained 1 base not matched to a gene. Per germline, CDR1 SGHTA and CDR2 FQGNSA. The CDR3 is CASSLWTGSYNEQFF. CDR3 nucleotide sequence: TGTGCCAGCAGCTTATGGACAGGCTCCTACAATGAGCAGTTCTTC.

This clone came up a few times. In nucleotides, the CDR3 is TGTGCCAGCAGGAAACAGGGAAATCAGCCCCAGCATTTT. Translating it yields CASRKQGNQPQHF. The rearrangement joins TRBV27 to TRBJ1-5, with D possibly matching TRBD1 (6 bases). The CDR3 is 13 amino acids. The germline V gene encodes CDR1 MNHEY and CDR2 SMNVEV (reference sequence). The V gene lost 6 bases and the J gene lost 4 bases, with 10 bases spanning the gap.

The chain uses TRBV9 and TRBJ2-5; D not resolved. The V gene's germline CDR1 is SGDLS and CDR2 YYNGEE. V was trimmed by 4 bases and J by 5 bases, leaving 6 bases between them. This CDR3 is built from 11 residues. CDR3 sequence (DNA): TGTGCCAGCAGCTCCGAGGAGACCCAGTACTTC. Its protein product is CASSSEETQYF.

The J gene is TRBJ2-1, the V gene TRBV7-3; 12 nucleotides line up with TRBD2. V shed 5 bases and J 10 bases; nucleotides not matched to a gene: 6. The CDR3 consists of 14 residues. The germline V gene encodes CDR1 SGHTA and CDR2 FQGTGA. The CDR3 DNA reads TGTGCCAGCAGCCCGGGGACTAGCGGGCGGGAGCAGTTCTTC. Translation: CASSPGTSGREQFF.

The V call is TRBV2, the J call TRBJ2-5; 12 nucleotides line up with TRBD2. The germline CDR1 and CDR2 sequences are SNHLY and FYNNEI. V dropped 9 bases and J dropped 4; count of bases not matched to a gene: 9. The CDR3 extends over 15 amino acids. CDR3 protein: CARRTSGNRGETQYF. The DNA for the CDR3 is TGTGCCAGAAGGACTAGCGGGAATCGCGGAGAGACCCAGTACTTC. Combining the CDR3 with reference TRBV2 and TRBJ2-5 gives the whole variable domain EPEVTQTPSHQVTQMGQEVILRCVPISNHLYFYWYRQILGQKVEFLVSFYNNEISEKSEIFDDQFSVERPDGSNFTLKIRSTKLEDSAMYFCARRTSGNRGETQYFGPGTRLLVL.

CDR3 residues: CASMGDNRVEQYF. The CDR3 DNA is TGTGCCAGCATGGGTGATAACAGGGTCGAGCAGTACTTC. V usage is TRBV21-1 and J usage is TRBJ2-7; the table's D call, TRBD1, was not checked against the DNA. TRBV21-1 is recorded as a pseudogene. This CDR3 has 13 residues.

This clone was recorded a few times. The chain links TRBV14 to TRBJ2-3; tentatively, D is TRBD2 (5 bases). Germline V gene data show CDR1 as SGHDN and CDR2 as FVKESK. V was pared by 4 bases and J by 2 bases, with 13 bases between. The length of the CDR3 is 15 residues. The CDR3, as DNA: TGTGCCAGCAGCCGAGTCCCGGGGATCACAGATACGCAGTATTTT. Translating it yields CASSRVPGITDTQYF.

A few counts support this clone. This chain connects TRBV20-1 to TRBJ2-1; weak D call: TRBD2 (5 bases). The CDR3 consists of 10 residues. CDR1 and CDR2 from the germline V gene are DFQATT and SNEGSKA (reference sequence). V gave up 4 bases and J gave up 9 bases, with 7 bases separating them. The CDR3 spells CSATGLEQFF. DNA for the CDR3: TGCAGTGCTACAGGACTTGAGCAGTTCTTC.

J is TRBJ2-7 and V is TRBV18, with D perhaps matching TRBD1 (6 bases). Germline CDR1 and CDR2: KGHSH and LQKENI. The V end was cut by 4 bases, the J end by 6 bases, with 19 bases between. The CDR3 length is 15 residues. CDR3 bases: TGTGCCAGCTCACAACAGGGAACCCCCCTTGGCGAGCAGTACTTC. Protein product: CASSQQGTPLGEQYF.

This chain joins TRBV7-3 and TRBJ2-3; unclear D gene. The germline V gene encodes CDR1 SGHTA and CDR2 FQGTGA. Trimming cost V 5 bases and J 14 bases, with 20 bases left between them. The CDR3 covers 13 residues. CDR3: CASSVAGVSNSYF. In nucleotides, the CDR3 is TGTGCCAGCAGCGTTGCCGGAGTATCTAACTCGTATTTT.

The chain combines TRBV6-5 with TRBJ2-5; TRBD2 agrees at 7 bases. Germline CDR1 MNHEY, CDR2 SVGAGI. The CDR3 runs 15 residues. With 5 bases clipped from V and 1 base from J, the junction kept 7 bases outside the gene matches. The CDR3 DNA reads as TGTGCCAGCAGTCCGCCGGGAGGTCGCCAAGAGACCCAGTACTTC. It codes for CASSPPGGRQETQYF.

This clone was seen a few times. The chain combines TRBV18 with TRBJ2-1, with TRBD1 identical over 8 bases. Trimming removed 3 bases from V and 2 bases from J; junction bases left unmatched: 3. Germline V gene sequence: CDR1 KGHSH, CDR2 LQKENI. This CDR3 spans 15 amino acids. The CDR3 sequence is CASSPGQGTYNEQFF. CDR3 DNA: TGTGCCAGCTCACCTGGACAGGGAACCTACAATGAGCAGTTCTTC. Using reference TRBV18 and TRBJ2-1 for the parts outside the CDR3, the full variable domain is NAGVMQNPRHLVRRRGQEARLRCSPMKGHSHVYWYRQLPEEGLKFMVYLQKENIIDESGMPKERFSAEFPKEGPSILRIQQVVRGDSAAYFCASSPGQGTYNEQFFGPGTRLTVL.

This clone was seen more than once but under ten times. The chain is built from TRBV6-5 and TRBJ2-1, with 8 bases matching TRBD2. CDR3 length: 16 residues. Losses at the gene ends were 2 bases for V and 3 bases for J; bases not matched to a gene: 6. Per the germline V gene, CDR1 is MNHEY and CDR2 is SVGAGI. The DNA for the CDR3 is TGTGCCAGCAGTTACCAGGTAGCGGGACGCTACAATGAGCAGTTCTTC. Amino acids: CASSYQVAGRYNEQFF.

The J gene is TRBJ2-5, the V gene TRBV10-3; D remains unclear. Germline lookup yields CDR1 ENHRY and CDR2 SYGVKD. There are 12 residues in the CDR3. V was cut by 3 bases and J by 2 bases, with 4 bases left in between. CDR3 DNA sequence: TGTGCCATCAGTGACAGACAAGAGACCCAGTACTTC. Translated, it gives CAISDRQETQYF.